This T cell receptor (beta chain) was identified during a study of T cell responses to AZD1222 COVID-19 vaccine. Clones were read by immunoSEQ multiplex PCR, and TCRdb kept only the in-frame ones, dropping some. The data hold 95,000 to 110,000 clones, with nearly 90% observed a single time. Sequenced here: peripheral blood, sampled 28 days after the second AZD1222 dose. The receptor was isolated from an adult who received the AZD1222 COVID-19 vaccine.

The CDR3 protein is CASSLDLGEQYF. In DNA form, the CDR3 reads TGTGCCAGCAGTTTAGATCTAGGGGAGCAGTACTTC. This chain uses TRBV12-3 or TRBV12-4 with TRBJ2-7; D call uncertain. The CDR3 totals 12 residues. With 1 base removed from V and 7 bases from J, the gap between germline ends came to 8 bases.